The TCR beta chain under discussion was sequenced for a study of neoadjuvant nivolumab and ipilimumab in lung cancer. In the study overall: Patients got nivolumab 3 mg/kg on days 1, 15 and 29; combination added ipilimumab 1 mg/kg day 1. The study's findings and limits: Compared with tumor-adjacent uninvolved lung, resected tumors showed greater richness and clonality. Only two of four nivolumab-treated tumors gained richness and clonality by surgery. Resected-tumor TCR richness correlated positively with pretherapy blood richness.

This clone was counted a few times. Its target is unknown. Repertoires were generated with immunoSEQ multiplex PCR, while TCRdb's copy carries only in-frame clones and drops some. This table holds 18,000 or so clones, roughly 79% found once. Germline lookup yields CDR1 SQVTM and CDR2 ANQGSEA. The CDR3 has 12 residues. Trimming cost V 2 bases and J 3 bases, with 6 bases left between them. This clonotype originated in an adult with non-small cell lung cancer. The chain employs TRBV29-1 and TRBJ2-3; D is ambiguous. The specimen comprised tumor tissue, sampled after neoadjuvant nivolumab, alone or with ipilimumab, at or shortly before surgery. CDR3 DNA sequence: TGCAGCGTTGAATTGGGTACAGATACGCAGTATTTT. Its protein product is CSVELGTDTQYF.